The subject of this entry is one TCR beta chain. Antigen specificity is unknown. As to treatment: approximately 11-day PBMC culture with coronavirus spike peptide pools or control peptides (ViraFEST assay). Per-well cultures of around 2 million PBMCs received 9 to 10 IU/ml IL-2 and 8.5 to 10 ug/ml peptide pools. The data derive from a study of vaccination and CD4 T cells after COVID-19. General study results and limits: It was found that, in convalescent patients, 304 of 307 vaccine-specific clones were spike mono-reactive.

Sequenced with the Oncomine TCR Beta short-read assay was DNA taken from cultured CD4+ T cells. Researchers extracted genomic DNA from CD4+ T cells that had been cultured. Via MiXCR, TCRdb re-called the PCR reads, giving one row per CDR3 protein. This table holds about 17,000 distinct CDR3 sequences, 45% to 70% found once. V shed 4 bases and J shed 4 bases, with 20 bases lying between them. This CDR3 has 17 residues. Sequenced input: CD4+ T cells from blood, cultured in vitro. The chain recombines TRBV23-1 with TRBJ1-5; D is possibly TRBD1 (5 bases). TRBV23-1 is recorded as an ORF, its role being uncertain. This sequence originates from a human donor who had recovered from COVID-19. This CDR3 is CASSPKVTEVPNQPQHF. The CDR3 DNA sequence: TGCGCCAGCAGTCCCAAAGTGACAGAAGTACCTAATCAGCCCCAGCATTTT.